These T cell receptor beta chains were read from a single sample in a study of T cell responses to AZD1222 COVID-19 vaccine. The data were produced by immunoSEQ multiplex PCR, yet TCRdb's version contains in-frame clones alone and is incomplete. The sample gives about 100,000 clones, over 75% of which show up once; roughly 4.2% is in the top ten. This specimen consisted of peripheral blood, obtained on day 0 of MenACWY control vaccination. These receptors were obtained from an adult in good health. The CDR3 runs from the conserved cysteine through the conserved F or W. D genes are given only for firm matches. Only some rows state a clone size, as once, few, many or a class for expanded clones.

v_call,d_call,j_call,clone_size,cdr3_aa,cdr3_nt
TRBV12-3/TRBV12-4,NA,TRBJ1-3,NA,CASGVGTGNTIYF,TGTGCCAGCGGGGTAGGGACTGGAAACACCATATATTTT
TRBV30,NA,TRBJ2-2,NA,CAWSVYVGQHNANTGELFF,TGTGCCTGGAGTGTATATGTGGGACAACACAACGCGAACACCGGGGAGCTGTTTTTT
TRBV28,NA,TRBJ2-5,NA,CASSLSTPETQYF,TGTGCCAGCAGTTTAAGTACACCCGAGACCCAGTACTTC
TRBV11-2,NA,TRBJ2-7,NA,CASSADPYEQYF,TGTGCCAGCAGCGCGGACCCCTACGAGCAGTACTTC
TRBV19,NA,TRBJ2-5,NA,CASSTGLSQETQYF,TGTGCCAGTAGTACTGGACTGTCACAAGAGACCCAGTACTTC
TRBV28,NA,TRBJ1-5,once,CASSLLGRENQPQHF,TGTGCCAGCAGTTTACTCGGACGGGAGAATCAGCCCCAGCATTTT
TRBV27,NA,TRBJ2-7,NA,CASRGQDYEQYF,TGTGCCAGCAGAGGGCAGGACTACGAGCAGTACTTC
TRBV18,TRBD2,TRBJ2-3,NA,CASSPYMGLAGADTQYF,TGTGCCAGCTCACCATACATGGGACTAGCGGGAGCAGATACGCAGTATTTT
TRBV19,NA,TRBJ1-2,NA,CASSRDAAGTRSGYTF,TGTGCCAGTAGTAGGGACGCAGCGGGGACCCGAAGTGGCTACACCTTC
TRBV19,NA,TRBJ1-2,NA,CASSARFIDGYTF,TGTGCCAGTAGTGCCCGTTTCATTGATGGCTACACCTTC
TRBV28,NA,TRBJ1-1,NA,CASSLSSLGQTEAFF,TGTGCCAGCAGTTTATCTTCTCTGGGGCAAACTGAAGCTTTCTTT
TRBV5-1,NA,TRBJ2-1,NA,CASSLDLYNEQFF,TGCGCCAGCAGCCTGGACCTTTACAATGAGCAGTTCTTC
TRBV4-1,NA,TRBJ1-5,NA,CASSHWGGQIYGRNQPQHF,TGCGCCAGCAGCCATTGGGGGGGTCAAATATATGGTCGAAATCAGCCCCAGCATTTT
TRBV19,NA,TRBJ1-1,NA,CASSTQGVTEAFF,TGTGCCAGTAGTACCCAGGGAGTCACTGAAGCTTTCTTT
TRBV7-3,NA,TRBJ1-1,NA,CASSLTTGATEAFF,TGTGCCAGCAGCTTAACGACGGGGGCCACTGAAGCTTTCTTT
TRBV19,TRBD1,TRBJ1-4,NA,CASRKDRGNEKLFF,TGTGCCAGTAGGAAGGACAGGGGGAATGAAAAACTGTTTTTT
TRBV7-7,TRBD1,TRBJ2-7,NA,CASSLEFGQAYEQYF,TGTGCTAGCAGCTTAGAATTTGGACAGGCCTACGAGCAGTACTTC
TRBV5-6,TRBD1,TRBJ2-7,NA,CASSSTGIPPYEQYF,TGTGCCAGCAGCTCGACAGGGATCCCGCCCTACGAGCAGTACTTC
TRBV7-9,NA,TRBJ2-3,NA,CASSPRTGTSFTDTQYF,TGTGCCAGCAGCCCTCGGACAGGGACTAGCTTCACAGATACGCAGTATTTT
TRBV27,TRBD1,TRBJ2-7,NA,CASSSPGTGGHEQYF,TGTGCCAGCAGTTCCCCCGGGACAGGGGGCCACGAGCAGTACTTC
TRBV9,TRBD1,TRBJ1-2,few,CASSAIGNRGTYGYTF,TGTGCCAGCAGCGCCATAGGTAACAGGGGAACCTATGGCTACACCTTC
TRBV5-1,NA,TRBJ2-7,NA,CASRVAVSYEQYF,TGCGCCAGCAGAGTAGCGGTTTCCTACGAGCAGTACTTC
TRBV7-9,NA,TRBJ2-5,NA,CASSRGAEETQYF,TGTGCCAGCAGCAGAGGGGCAGAAGAGACCCAGTACTTC
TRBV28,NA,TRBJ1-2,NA,CASSPIRLGYTF,TGTGCCAGCAGTCCAATACGGCTTGGCTACACCTTC
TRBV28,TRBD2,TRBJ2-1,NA,CASRLAGPSYNEQFF,TGTGCCAGCAGACTAGCGGGGCCCTCCTACAATGAGCAGTTCTTC
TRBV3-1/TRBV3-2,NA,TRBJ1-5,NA,CASSQDLNQPQHF,TGTGCCAGCAGCCAAGATCTGAATCAGCCCCAGCATTTT
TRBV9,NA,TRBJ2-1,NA,CASSPGHSYEQFF,TGTGCCAGCAGCCCGGGTCATAGCTATGAGCAGTTCTTC
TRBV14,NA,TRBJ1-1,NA,CASSSFDSLGAFF,TGTGCCAGCAGCTCCTTCGACAGCCTCGGCGCTTTCTTT
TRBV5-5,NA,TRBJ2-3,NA,CASSPRVGSDTQYF,TGTGCCAGCAGCCCCAGGGTCGGATCAGATACGCAGTATTTT
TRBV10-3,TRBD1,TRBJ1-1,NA,CASRQGLGKTEAFF,TGTGCCTCCCGACAGGGTCTTGGGAAGACTGAAGCTTTCTTT
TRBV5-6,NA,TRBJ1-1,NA,CASSLQGGTEAFF,TGTGCCAGCAGCTTGCAGGGTGGCACTGAAGCTTTCTTT
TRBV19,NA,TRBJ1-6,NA,CASRTANSGSPLHF,TGTGCCAGTAGGACAGCGAACTCGGGTTCACCCCTCCACTTT
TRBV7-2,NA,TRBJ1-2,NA,CASSAQMTGAKGYTF,TGTGCCAGCAGCGCACAGATGACAGGCGCCAAAGGCTACACCTTC
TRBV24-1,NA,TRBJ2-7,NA,CATSDRAGYEQYF,TGTGCCACCAGTGATCGGGCGGGCTACGAGCAGTACTTC
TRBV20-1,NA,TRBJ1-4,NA,CSASSRGHEKLFF,TGCAGTGCTAGTAGCAGGGGACATGAAAAACTGTTTTTT
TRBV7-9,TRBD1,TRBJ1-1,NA,CATQDRSDTEAFF,TGTGCCACCCAGGACAGGAGTGACACTGAAGCTTTCTTT
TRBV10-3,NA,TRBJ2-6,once,CATVDGSGANVLTF,TGTGCCACCGTGGACGGCTCTGGGGCCAACGTCCTGACTTTC
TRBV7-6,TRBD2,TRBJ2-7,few,CASSLSTSGSYEQYF,TGTGCCAGCAGCTTATCGACTAGCGGGAGCTACGAGCAGTACTTC
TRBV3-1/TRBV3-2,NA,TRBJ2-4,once,CASSQKLAKNIQYF,TGTGCCAGCAGCCAGAAACTAGCCAAAAACATTCAGTACTTC
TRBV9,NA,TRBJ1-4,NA,CASSVVGDPGNEKLFF,TGTGCCAGCAGCGTAGTGGGGGATCCGGGGAATGAAAAACTGTTTTTT
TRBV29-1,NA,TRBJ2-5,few,CSVVGSAGVYQETQYF,TGCAGCGTTGTGGGGAGCGCCGGGGTCTACCAAGAGACCCAGTACTTC
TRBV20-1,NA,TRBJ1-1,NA,CSAYRATEAFF,TGCAGTGCGTATCGGGCCACTGAAGCTTTCTTT
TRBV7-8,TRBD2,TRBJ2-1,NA,CASSLDAGGQTFSYNEQFF,TGTGCCAGCAGCTTAGATGCGGGGGGCCAAACCTTCTCCTACAATGAGCAGTTCTTC
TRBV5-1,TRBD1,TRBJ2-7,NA,CASSLNPSDRGYGEQYF,TGCGCCAGCAGCCTCAACCCTTCTGACAGGGGGTACGGGGAGCAGTACTTC
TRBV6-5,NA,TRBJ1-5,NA,CASSYSSNQPQHF,TGTGCCAGCAGTTACTCTAGCAATCAGCCCCAGCATTTT
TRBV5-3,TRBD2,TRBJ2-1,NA,CARSSSPLAGGNEQFF,TGTGCCAGAAGCTCTTCCCCACTAGCGGGGGGTAATGAGCAGTTCTTC
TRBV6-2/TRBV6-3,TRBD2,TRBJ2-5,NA,CASSYWLAATSRETQYF,TGTGCCAGCAGTTACTGGCTAGCGGCCACTAGCCGGGAGACCCAGTACTTC
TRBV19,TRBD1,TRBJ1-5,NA,CASQGAGQPQHF,TGTGCCAGTCAGGGGGCTGGGCAGCCCCAGCATTTT
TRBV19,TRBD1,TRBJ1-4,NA,CASSIAPTGASGKLFF,TGTGCCAGTAGTATTGCCCCGACAGGGGCCTCGGGGAAACTGTTTTTT
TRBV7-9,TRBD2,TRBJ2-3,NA,CASSFPSGRVTDTQYF,TGTGCCAGCAGCTTTCCTAGCGGGAGGGTTACAGATACGCAGTATTTT
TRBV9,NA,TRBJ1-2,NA,CASSVDRAQIYGYTF,TGTGCCAGCAGCGTAGATCGGGCACAAATCTATGGCTACACCTTC
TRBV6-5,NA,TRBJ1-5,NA,CASRPDRNQPQHF,TGTGCCAGCAGACCAGACAGGAATCAGCCCCAGCATTTT
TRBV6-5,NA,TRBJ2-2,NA,CASSYSTDVNTGELFF,TGTGCCAGCAGTTACTCGACAGATGTGAACACCGGGGAGCTGTTTTTT
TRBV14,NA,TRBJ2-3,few,CASSPGPTDTQYF,TGTGCCAGCAGTCCGGGACCCACAGATACGCAGTATTTT
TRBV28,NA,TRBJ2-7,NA,CASTSDSYEQYF,TGTGCCAGCACCTCCGACAGCTACGAGCAGTACTTC
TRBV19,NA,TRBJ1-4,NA,CASSPTEATNEKLFF,TGTGCCAGTAGTCCGACAGAAGCAACTAATGAAAAACTGTTTTTT
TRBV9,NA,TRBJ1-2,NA,CASSVGSRGIYGYTF,TGTGCCAGCAGCGTAGGATCCCGAGGCATCTATGGCTACACCTTC